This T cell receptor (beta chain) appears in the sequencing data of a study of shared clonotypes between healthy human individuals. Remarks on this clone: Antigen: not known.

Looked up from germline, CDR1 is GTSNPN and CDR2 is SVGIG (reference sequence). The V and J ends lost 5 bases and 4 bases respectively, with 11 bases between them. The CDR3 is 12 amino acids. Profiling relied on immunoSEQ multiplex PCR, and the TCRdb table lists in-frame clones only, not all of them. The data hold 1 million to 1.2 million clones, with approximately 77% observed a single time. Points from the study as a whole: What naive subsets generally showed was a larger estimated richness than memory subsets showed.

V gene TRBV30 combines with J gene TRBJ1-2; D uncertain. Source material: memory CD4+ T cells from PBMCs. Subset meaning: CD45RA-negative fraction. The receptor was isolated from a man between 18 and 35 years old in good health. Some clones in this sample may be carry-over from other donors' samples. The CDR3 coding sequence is TGTGCCTGGGACACCTCCGCCTATGGCTACACCTTC. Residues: CAWDTSAYGYTF.